One T cell receptor (beta chain) is described in this entry. Its antigen is not known. It was with 60 Vbeta and 13 Jbeta primers that the PCR ran. Only in-frame clones appear in the TCRdb table, and some are missing; sequencing was by immunoSEQ multiplex PCR. The sample carries fewer than 200,000 clones, roughly nine tenths recorded once. The data were obtained in a study of cytomegalovirus exposure and HLA in healthy donors. Study-wide points: Another analysis was done later, and it associated approximately 15,000 TCR beta sequences with HLA alleles at 0.05 false discovery rate. An Asian-associated ancestry cluster reportedly showed fewer N-insertions than the roughly 670-donor mean in a later analysis.

Germline CDR1 is MNHNS and CDR2 is SASEGT. The CDR3 has 15 amino acids. Trimming removed 2 bases from V and 4 bases from J; junction bases left unmatched: 0. The specimen was PBMCs. This receptor was taken from a woman aged 25-40 years in good health and CMV-seronegative. J is TRBJ2-3 and V is TRBV6-1; 13 bases fit TRBD2. DNA of the CDR3: TGTGCCAGCAGTGAAACTAGCGGGGGGGCAGATACGCAGTATTTT. Protein: CASSETSGGADTQYF.